The 32 T cell receptor beta chains below were found in one sample sequenced in a study of shared clonotypes between healthy human individuals. Sequencing was performed with immunoSEQ multiplex PCR; in TCRdb, only in-frame clones are kept and a portion is missing. The repertoire holds around 980,000 clones, with approximately 80% as singletons. The sample consisted of memory CD4+ T cells from PBMCs. Subset denoted: CD45RA-negative fraction. These receptor sequences come from a man between 18 and 35 years old in good health. Some clones in this sample may be carry-over from other donors' samples.

This rearrangement joins TRBV30 to TRBJ2-7, with TRBD1 as a possible D gene (6 bases). The length of the CDR3 is 12 residues. Germline V CDR1 and CDR2: GTSNPN, SVGIG (reference sequence). Between the trimmed V and J ends, which lost 5 bases and 11 bases, there was a span of 19 bases. CDR3 protein: CAWGDRSGSKYF. Here the CDR3 DNA reads TGTGCCTGGGGTGACAGGTCCGGTAGTAAGTACTTC.

This chain joins TRBV28 and TRBJ1-4; possible D gene TRBD1, 6 bases. Trimming pared 2 bases from V and 8 bases from J, leaving 12 bases between. Germline CDR1 and CDR2: MDHEN and SYDVKM. This CDR3 comprises 14 residues. In DNA, the CDR3 is TGTGCCAGCAGTTTAACAGGGCTAGTCGAAAAACTGTTTTTT. This encodes CASSLTGLVEKLFF.

This clone was seen a handful of times. The chain recombines TRBV7-8 with TRBJ2-7; D assignment may be TRBD1 or TRBD2 (5 bases each). V gave up 5 bases and J gave up 2 bases, with 10 bases separating them. CDR3 length: 13 amino acids. Germline V CDR1 and CDR2: SGHVS, FQNEAQ. The CDR3 DNA reads TGTGCCAGCAGCCGGGACCGCGCCTACGAGCAGTACTTC. As protein: CASSRDRAYEQYF.

The chain combines TRBV10-3 with TRBJ2-3; D gene uncertain. Between the trimmed V and J ends, which lost 8 bases and 4 bases, there was a span of 7 bases. There are 11 residues in the CDR3. Germline CDR1 and CDR2: ENHRY and SYGVKD. The chain's CDR3 is CAISTPDTQYF. In DNA form, the CDR3 reads TGTGCCATCTCAACCCCAGATACGCAGTATTTT.

Details on this clone: The sample holds other DNA sequences that translate to the same CDR3. This rearrangement joins TRBV28 to TRBJ1-3; D remains ambiguous. The CDR3 sequence is 14 residues long. V was clipped by 3 bases and J by 3 bases, with 9 bases between them. Per the germline V gene, CDR1 is MDHEN and CDR2 is SYDVKM. The CDR3 DNA reads TGTGCCAGCAGTTTGGGGAGAAGTGGAAACACCATATATTTT. The encoded protein is CASSLGRSGNTIYF. The full variable domain, rest sourced from reference TRBV28 and TRBJ1-3, is DVKVTQSSRYLVKRTGEKVFLECVQDMDHENMFWYRQDPGLGLRLIYFSYDVKMKEKGDIPEGYSVSREKKERFSLILESASTNQTSMYLCASSLGRSGNTIYFGEGSWLTVV.

The J gene is TRBJ1-5, the V gene TRBV6-5; weak D call: TRBD1 (5 bases). This CDR3 comprises 15 residues. Germline values: CDR1 MNHEY, CDR2 SVGAGI. Trimming stripped 6 bases from V and 0 bases from J, with 12 bases between. CDR3 residues: CASRLGVYSNQPQHF. The CDR3 DNA is TGTGCCAGCAGACTAGGGGTTTATAGCAATCAGCCCCAGCATTTT.

Written as DNA, the CDR3 is TGTGCCAGCAGTTACAGTAGCGGGCCTTACAATGAGCAGTTCTTC. Protein sequence: CASSYSSGPYNEQFF. The chain combines TRBV6-6 with TRBJ2-1, with 7 bases matching TRBD2. The CDR3 spans 15 residues. J gave up 4 bases and V 2 bases, and 5 bases lay outside the gene matches. Germline CDR1 and CDR2: MNHNY and SVGAGI (reference sequence).

The chain couples TRBV7-9 to TRBJ2-1; 13 nucleotides agree with TRBD2. J lost 2 bases, V lost 4 bases, and 8 bases had no gene match. The CDR3 is 18 residues long. Germline lookup yields CDR1 SEHNR and CDR2 FQNEAQ (reference sequence). The CDR3 region has the DNA TGTGCCAGCAGCTCACCCCGGACTAGCGGGAGTCCCTACAATGAGCAGTTCTTC. Translated, it gives CASSSPRTSGSPYNEQFF.

The chain links TRBV30 to TRBJ2-2; 11 nucleotides match TRBD2. V was clipped by 2 bases and J by 8 bases; unmatched bases: 13. The CDR3 totals 17 residues. Germline CDR1 GTSNPN, CDR2 SVGIG (reference sequence). CDR3 nucleotide sequence: TGTGCCTGGAGTCCTTTGGGAGGACTAGCGGGTTGGGGGGAGCTGTTTTTT. Amino acids: CAWSPLGGLAGWGELFF. The whole variable domain, filled in from reference TRBV30 and TRBJ2-2, reads SQTIHQWPATLVQPVGSPLSLECTVEGTSNPNLYWYRQAAGRGLQLLFYSVGIGQISSEVPQNLSASRPQDRQFILSSKKLLLSDSGFYLCAWSPLGGLAGWGELFFGEGSRLTVL.

This chain links TRBV5-5 with TRBJ1-2; D call uncertain. This CDR3 is 14 amino acids long. The germline V and J ends were trimmed by 0 bases and 4 bases, with 10 bases remaining between them. Per the germline V gene, CDR1 is SGHKS and CDR2 is YYEKEE (reference sequence). CDR3 residues: CASSLVIGSYGYTF. CDR3 DNA: TGTGCCAGCAGCTTGGTAATCGGCTCCTATGGCTACACCTTC. Using reference TRBV5-5 and TRBJ1-2 for the parts outside the CDR3, the full variable domain is DAGVTQSPTHLIKTRGQQVTLRCSPISGHKSVSWYQQVLGQGPQFIFQYYEKEERGRGNFPDRFSARQFPNYSSELNVNALLLGDSALYLCASSLVIGSYGYTFGSGTRLTVV.

The V call is TRBV5-1, the J call TRBJ2-5, with D perhaps TRBD1 (6 bases). CDR3 length: 14 residues. Germline assignment: CDR1 SGHRS and CDR2 YFSETQ. Between the trimmed V and J ends, which lost 2 bases and 0 bases, there was a span of 8 bases. DNA of the CDR3: TGCGCCAGCAGCTTTACAGGGTACCAAGAGACCCAGTACTTC. This codes for CASSFTGYQETQYF.

This clone is a singleton in its sample. The genes are TRBV4-1 and TRBJ2-2, with D possibly matching TRBD2 (5 bases). There are 16 residues in the CDR3. V was trimmed by 8 bases and J by 0 bases, leaving 16 bases between them. Per germline, CDR1 MGHRA and CDR2 YSYEKL. The DNA for the CDR3 is TGCGCCAGCGGCCTAGAGCGGAGACCGAACACCGGGGAGCTGTTTTTT. Its translation: CASGLERRPNTGELFF.

A word on this clone: A read error is possible here, since a much larger clone lies one base away. The chain has TRBV7-3 and TRBJ2-2, with unresolved D. V lost 1 base and J lost 1, with 1 base in between. Germline values: CDR1 SGHTA, CDR2 FQGTGA. This CDR3 region has 13 residues. The CDR3 spells CASSLMNTGELFF. The CDR3 DNA reads TGTGCCAGCAGCTTAATGAACACCGGGGAGCTGTTTTTT.

The rearrangement joins TRBV27 to TRBJ2-1; D unresolved. With 5 bases removed from V and 8 bases from J, the gap between germline ends came to 10 bases. Germline loops: CDR1 MNHEY, CDR2 SMNVEV (reference sequence). CDR3 length: 12 amino acids. CDR3 in DNA: TGTGCCAGCAGTCCTGCGATCGATGAGCAGTTCTTC. Protein product: CASSPAIDEQFF.

This clone was detected only once. J is TRBJ2-7 and V is TRBV6-1, with 11 positions matching TRBD1. Germline V gene lookup returns CDR1 MNHNS and CDR2 SASEGT. Trimming removed 2 bases from V and 0 bases from J; junction bases left unmatched: 3. The CDR3 length is 16 residues. The CDR3 reads CASSERGQGVSYEQYF. The CDR3 nucleotides read TGTGCCAGCAGTGAAAGGGGACAGGGGGTCTCCTACGAGCAGTACTTC.

A note on this clone: Given a much more abundant clone one base away, this may be a read error. This chain links TRBV21-1 with TRBJ1-5; TRBD1 is the table's D call and was not checked against the DNA. TRBV21-1 is described as a pseudogene. The length of the CDR3 is 11 residues. This chain's CDR3 is CASSTSQPQHF. The CDR3 DNA reads TGTGCCAGCAGCACCAGTCAGCCCCAGCATTTT.

V and J are TRBV9 and TRBJ1-4, with D hard to call. Germline V gives CDR1 SGDLS, CDR2 YYNGEE. Trimming removed 3 bases at V and 5 bases at J, with 14 bases between. The CDR3 consists of 15 residues. The CDR3 reads CASSESPLRNEKLFF. In DNA, the CDR3 is TGTGCCAGCAGCGAGTCCCCTCTCCGGAATGAAAAACTGTTTTTT.

For this clone: Being one base from a much bigger clone, this may be a read error. Other DNA sequences in the sample encode the same CDR3. J is TRBJ2-3 and V is TRBV9; D may be TRBD2 (6 bases). CDR1 and CDR2 (germline): SGDLS, YYNGEE. With 3 bases removed from V and 0 bases from J, the gap between germline ends came to 14 bases. This CDR3 comprises 16 residues. CDR3 residues: CASSEGLAVSTDTQYF. CDR3 DNA: TGTGCCAGCAGCGAGGGATTAGCGGTTAGCACAGATACGCAGTATTTT.

This chain links TRBV28 with TRBJ2-5; no definite D call. This CDR3 has 12 amino acids. Trimming removed 4 bases at V and 5 bases at J, with 8 bases between. Germline V gene data show CDR1 as MDHEN and CDR2 as SYDVKM. DNA of the CDR3: TGTGCCAGCAGTTCTCAGTGGGAGACCCAGTACTTC. Translated, it gives CASSSQWETQYF.

The chain links TRBV28 to TRBJ2-3; D gene ambiguous. Per germline, CDR1 MDHEN and CDR2 SYDVKM. Trimming stripped 2 bases from V and 1 base from J, with 10 bases between. This CDR3 has 15 residues. The CDR3 spells CASSLPFGGTDTQYF. The CDR3 nucleotides are TGTGCCAGCAGTTTACCCTTTGGGGGCACAGATACGCAGTATTTT.

Details on this clone: A clone one base away is much larger, so this may be a read error. The J gene is TRBJ2-2, the V gene TRBV5-1; possible D gene TRBD2, 6 bases. Germline CDR1 is SGHRS and CDR2 is YFSETQ. The CDR3 runs 13 residues. The CDR3 nucleotides read TGCGCCAGCAGCCCGATTCCCGGCGGGGAGCTGGTTTTT. This sequence encodes CASSPIPGGELVF.

The genes are TRBV19 and TRBJ2-5; D unclear. Trimming took off 8 bases at V and 7 bases at J, with 20 bases between the two ends. This CDR3 spans 14 amino acids. Germline lookup yields CDR1 LNHDA and CDR2 SQIVND (reference sequence). The CDR3 coding sequence is TGTGCCAGTCAAAAATCGGATAGAACGGGGACCCAGTACTTC. It encodes CASQKSDRTGTQYF.

In the case of this clone: A junction end diverges from the germline sequence, so it may reflect a read error. CDR3 bases: TGTGCCAGCAGCGTTAACCCCGGTGGGACAGGTACGCAGTATTTT. Translation gives CASSVNPGGTGTQYF. This chain joins TRBV9 and TRBJ2-3; 8 nucleotides line up with TRBD1. Germline CDR1 and CDR2: SGDLS and YYNGEE. The CDR3 is 15 amino acids.

Concerning this clone: Different DNA sequences within this sample yield the same CDR3. The chain links TRBV28 to TRBJ1-1; D not resolved. The V end lost 2 bases, the J end lost 8 bases, and 9 bases lay between the germline ends. The CDR3 runs 12 residues. Germline V gives CDR1 MDHEN, CDR2 SYDVKM. This chain's CDR3 is CASSLVGREAFF. For the CDR3, the DNA is TGTGCCAGCAGTTTAGTGGGCAGAGAAGCTTTCTTT.

The chain is built from TRBV28 and TRBJ2-7, with D tentatively TRBD1 (6 bases). Trimming left V 6 bases short and J 4 bases short, with 10 bases between. Germline V lookup: CDR1 MDHEN, CDR2 SYDVKM. The CDR3 totals 12 residues. DNA of the CDR3: TGTGCCAGCAGCCGGACAGCGTACGAGCAGTACTTC. Amino acids: CASSRTAYEQYF. The full variable domain, with the rest looked up from reference TRBV28 and TRBJ2-7, is DVKVTQSSRYLVKRTGEKVFLECVQDMDHENMFWYRQDPGLGLRLIYFSYDVKMKEKGDIPEGYSVSREKKERFSLILESASTNQTSMYLCASSRTAYEQYFGPGTRLTVT.

The chain joins TRBV7-9 to TRBJ1-4, with D maybe TRBD1 (6 bases). CDR1 is SEHNR, CDR2 FQNEAQ, per germline (reference sequence). Between the trimmed V and J ends, which lost 5 bases and 3 bases, there was a span of 10 bases. The CDR3 has 14 residues. The CDR3 sequence is CASSTPGANEKLFF. For the CDR3, the DNA is TGTGCCAGCAGCACCCCAGGGGCTAATGAAAAACTGTTTTTT.

The rearrangement links TRBV7-2 to TRBJ1-2, with D maybe TRBD1 (5 bases). The V end was cut by 1 base, the J end by 4 bases, with 13 bases between. Germline CDR1 and CDR2: SGHTA and FQGNSA. CDR3 size: 15 residues. CDR3 sequence: CASSLEYRSGYGYTF. CDR3 DNA sequence: TGTGCCAGCAGCTTAGAGTACAGGTCTGGCTATGGCTACACCTTC.

The gene calls are TRBV11-2 and TRBJ1-1, with D possibly TRBD1 on 5 matching bases. This CDR3 comprises 14 residues. Germline-derived CDR1 and CDR2 are SGHAT and FQNNGV. V was pared by 8 bases and J by 0 bases, with 13 bases between. The CDR3 coding sequence is TGTGCCAGCGGAGAAACAGGAATGAACACTGAAGCTTTCTTT. Protein product: CASGETGMNTEAFF.

This sequence joins TRBV4-1 and TRBJ2-7; 9 bases align to TRBD2. Germline V CDR1 and CDR2: MGHRA, YSYEKL. The V and J ends lost 3 bases and 3 bases, in that order; junction bases with no gene match: 6. The CDR3 totals 15 residues. CDR3 in amino acids: CASSQTGTSRYEQYF. The DNA for the CDR3 is TGCGCCAGCAGCCAGACCGGGACTAGCCGCTACGAGCAGTACTTC.

CDR3 sequence: CASSRRGTEETQYF. The CDR3 nucleotides read TGTGCCAGCAGCCGGCGGGGGACTGAGGAGACCCAGTACTTC. The chain carries TRBV7-6 and TRBJ2-5, with 7 bases fitting TRBD2. The CDR3 loop spans 14 amino acids. Per germline, CDR1 SGHVS and CDR2 FNYEAQ. V shed 5 bases, J shed 5 bases, and the junction held 8 bases outside the gene matches. Looking up the rest from reference TRBV7-6 and TRBJ2-5 gives the full variable domain: GAGVSQSPRYKVTKRGQDVALRCDPISGHVSLYWYRQALGQGPEFLTYFNYEAQQDKSGLPNDRFSAERPEGSISTLTIQRTEQRDSAMYRCASSRRGTEETQYFGPGTRLLVL.

This clone was seen more than once but under ten times. This chain joins TRBV30 and TRBJ1-3, with D uncertain. The V and J ends lost 1 base and 8 bases respectively, with 9 bases between them. The CDR3 runs 12 residues. Per the germline V gene, CDR1 is GTSNPN and CDR2 is SVGIG (reference sequence). CDR3 amino acids: CAWSALVDTIYF. CDR3 DNA sequence: TGTGCCTGGAGTGCCCTTGTGGACACCATATATTTT.

To note about this clone: One end of the junction does not line up with germline, which may come from a read error. V is TRBV20-1 and J is TRBJ1-2; D remains ambiguous. The CDR3 is 10 amino acids. Germline CDR1 is DFQATT and CDR2 is SNEGSKA (reference sequence). Written as DNA, the CDR3 is TGCAGTGCTAGAGACTACGGCTACACCTTC. Translating gives CSARDYGYTF.